This T cell receptor (beta chain) comes out of a study of blood T cell repertoires in COVID-19. Study summary: Sites in the United States, Italy and Spain provided acute and convalescent COVID-19 samples.

As originally analysed: Cell counts per sample came from amplifying reference gene primers. The protocol was immunoSEQ multiplex PCR, while the TCRdb copy is restricted to in-frame clones and leaves out a portion. For V, J and clone size, that table is used; D and trimming come from the DNA. The data contain some 110,000 clones, about nine tenths of them singletons. The germline V gene encodes CDR1 SGHNT and CDR2 YYREEE (reference sequence). The V segment lost 4 bases and the J segment 5 bases; nucleotides outside the gene matches: 11. The CDR3 loop spans 16 amino acids. This chain links TRBV5-4 with TRBJ2-5; the match to TRBD2 covers 10 bases. The sequence came from a human donor with active COVID-19. The donor label of this sample is uncertain. The sample consisted of peripheral blood. The CDR3 sequence is CASSRGGAGGLETQYF. CDR3 nucleotides: TGTGCCAGCAGCCGCGGAGGAGCGGGGGGGCTGGAGACCCAGTACTTC.